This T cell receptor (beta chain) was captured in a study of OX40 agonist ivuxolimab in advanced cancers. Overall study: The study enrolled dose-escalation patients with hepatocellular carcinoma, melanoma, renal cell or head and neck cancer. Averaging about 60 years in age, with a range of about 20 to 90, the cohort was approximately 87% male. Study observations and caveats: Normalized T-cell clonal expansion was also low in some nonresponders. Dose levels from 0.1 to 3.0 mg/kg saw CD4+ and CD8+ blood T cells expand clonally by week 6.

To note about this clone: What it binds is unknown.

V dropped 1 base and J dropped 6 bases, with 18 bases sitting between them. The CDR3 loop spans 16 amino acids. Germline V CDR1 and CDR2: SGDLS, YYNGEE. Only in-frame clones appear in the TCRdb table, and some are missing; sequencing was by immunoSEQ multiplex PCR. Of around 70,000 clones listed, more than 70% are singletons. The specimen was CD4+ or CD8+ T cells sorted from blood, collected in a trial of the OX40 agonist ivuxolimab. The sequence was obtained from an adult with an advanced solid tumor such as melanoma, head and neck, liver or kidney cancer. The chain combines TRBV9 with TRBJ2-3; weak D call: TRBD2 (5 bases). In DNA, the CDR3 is TGTGCCAGCAGCGTATATCGCCAAGCGGCACGGGATACGCAGTATTTT. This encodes CASSVYRQAARDTQYF.